Listed here is a single T cell receptor beta chain. Recruitment covered roughly 22 US areas and drew participants whose ages spanned roughly 18 to 100 years. CDR1 and CDR2 from the germline V gene are LNHDA and SQIVND (reference sequence). V was shortened by 10 bases and J by 4 bases, with 19 bases between the two germline ends. This CDR3 is built from 14 residues. This record comes from a study of blood T cell repertoires in COVID-19. Overall study context: COVID-19 samples from acute and convalescent phases originated in the United States, Italy and Spain.

Sequencing used immunoSEQ multiplex PCR; TCRdb keeps in-frame clones, though not all of them. The sample holds 200,000 to 300,000 clones, approximately 85% seen once. The receptor was derived from a woman aged 50 to 60 with acute COVID-19. The rearrangement links TRBV19 to TRBJ1-1, with no clear D. The sequenced sample was PBMCs or T cells enriched from blood (not recorded which). CDR3 in amino acids: CATSNFGRITEAFF. In DNA, the CDR3 is TGTGCCACCTCTAATTTTGGGAGAATCACTGAAGCTTTCTTT. The variable domain in full, with the rest retrieved from reference TRBV19 and TRBJ1-1, is DGGITQSPKYLFRKEGQNVTLSCEQNLNHDAMYWYRQDPGQGLRLIYYSQIVNDFQKGDIAEGYSVSREKKESFPLTVTSAQKNPTAFYLCATSNFGRITEAFFGQGTRLTVV.